This TCR beta chain was found in a study of CD8 T cells in Susac syndrome. RNA was extracted with the RNeasy kit, and a quantity of about 0.45 to 1 ug was reverse transcribed using random hexamers. Via MiXCR, TCRdb re-called the immunoSEQ multiplex PCR reads, giving one row per CDR3 protein. This sample carries 95,000 to 150,000 distinct CDR3 sequences, roughly 94% of them seen once, and the ten largest clones take around 0.28%. With 4 bases removed from V and 2 bases from J, the gap between germline ends came to 18 bases. The CDR3 is 18 residues long. Germline values: CDR1 LGHDT, CDR2 YNNKEL (reference sequence).

This clonotype originated in a human donor with Susac syndrome. Material: CD8+ T cells from PBMCs. The chain links TRBV3-1 to TRBJ2-6; perhaps TRBD2 as D (6 bases). DNA for the CDR3: TGTGCCAGCAGCCCCCGCGCGGAGGGGTTGGCTGGGGCCAACGTCCTGACTTTC. Encoded protein: CASSPRAEGLAGANVLTF. Drawing the rest from reference TRBV3-1 and TRBJ2-6, the complete variable domain is DTAVSQTPKYLVTQMGNDKSIKCEQNLGHDTMYWYKQDSKKFLKIMFSYNNKELIINETVPNRFSPKSPDKAHLNLHINSLELGDSAVYFCASSPRAEGLAGANVLTFGAGSRLTVL.